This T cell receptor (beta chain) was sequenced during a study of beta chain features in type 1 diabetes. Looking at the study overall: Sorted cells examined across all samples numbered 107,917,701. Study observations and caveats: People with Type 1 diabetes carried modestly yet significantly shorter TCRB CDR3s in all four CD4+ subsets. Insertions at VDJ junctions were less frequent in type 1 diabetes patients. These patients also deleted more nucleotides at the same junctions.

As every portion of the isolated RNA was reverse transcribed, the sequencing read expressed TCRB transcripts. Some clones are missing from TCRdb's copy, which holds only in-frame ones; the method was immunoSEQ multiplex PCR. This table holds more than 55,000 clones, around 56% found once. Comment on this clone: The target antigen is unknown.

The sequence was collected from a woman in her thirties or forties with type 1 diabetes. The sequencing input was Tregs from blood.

CDR3 in amino acids: CASSPGQVGKQYF. CDR3 coding DNA: TGTGCCAGCAGTCCGGGACAGGTTGGTAAGCAGTACTTC. The rearrangement uses TRBV2 and TRBJ2-7; 8 bases line up with TRBD1. V trimming: 5 bases; J trimming: 8 bases; junction bases outside the gene matches: 8. Germline V gives CDR1 SNHLY, CDR2 FYNNEI. This CDR3 has 13 residues.